The text below deals with one TCR beta chain. Its antigen remains unidentified. Using immunoSEQ multiplex PCR, the repertoire was profiled, and TCRdb retains in-frame clones only, with some absent. Counted here are about 82,000 clones, roughly 96% occurring once; the ten biggest clones make up around 0.69%. The source of the sample is a study of cytomegalovirus exposure and HLA in healthy donors. Overall study findings and caveats: It was reported that the classifier diagnosed cytomegalovirus status with high specificity and sensitivity in both the original and validation cohorts. Some TCR beta chains (roughly 160 of them) were listed as cytomegalovirus-associated. According to a later analysis, TCR clusters from the first cohort tended to co-occur in the 120 or so validation repertoires. For most TCR sequences rarity was the rule, although some public TCRs occurred in many donors.

CDR1 MNHEY and CDR2 SVGAGI come from the germline V gene. Trimming took off 10 bases at V and 2 bases at J, with 19 bases between the two ends. The CDR3 is made up of 15 amino acids. The rearrangement links TRBV6-5 to TRBJ2-3, with D possibly being TRBD2 (5 bases). The specimen was PBMCs. This receptor was taken from a woman in her late teens or twenties in good health and CMV-seronegative. This CDR3 is CAIKKLAGDTDTQYF. In nucleotides, the CDR3 is TGTGCCATCAAGAAGCTCGCCGGGGACACAGATACGCAGTATTTT.